This record concerns one T cell receptor (beta chain) sequence. What it binds is not known. The data derive from a study of vaccination and CD4 T cells after COVID-19. The study sequenced cultured CD4+ T cell DNA using the Oncomine TCR Beta short-read assay. TCRdb passed the PCR reads through MiXCR, listing each CDR3 protein once. The data hold over 10,000 distinct CDR3 sequences, with around three fifths observed a single time. Treatment denoted: approximately 9-day PBMC culture with coronavirus spike peptide pools or control peptides (ViraFEST assay). This CDR3 contains 13 residues. The V end lost 4 bases, the J end lost 1 base, and 4 bases lay between the germline ends. Germline V gene data show CDR1 as SGHTA and CDR2 as FQGTGA.

The chain carries TRBV7-3 and TRBJ2-2; D unresolved. The sequenced sample consisted of CD4+ T cells from blood, cultured in vitro. The sequence derives from a human donor who had recovered from COVID-19. CDR3 sequence reads: CASSSRNTGELFF. The CDR3 bases are TGTGCCAGCAGCTCGCGGAACACCGGGGAGCTGTTTTTT.